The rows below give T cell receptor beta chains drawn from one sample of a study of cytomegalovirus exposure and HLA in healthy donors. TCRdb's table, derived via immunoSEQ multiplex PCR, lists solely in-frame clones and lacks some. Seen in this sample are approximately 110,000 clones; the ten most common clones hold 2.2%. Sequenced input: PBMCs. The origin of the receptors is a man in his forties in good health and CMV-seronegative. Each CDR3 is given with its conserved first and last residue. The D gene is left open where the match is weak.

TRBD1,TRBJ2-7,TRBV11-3,TGTGCCAGCAGCTTAATGGGGACAGGGAACTCCTACGAGCAGTACTTC,CASSLMGTGNSYEQYF
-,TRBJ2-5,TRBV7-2,TGTGCCAGCAACTCAGGGGTTATGACAGAGACCCAGTACTTC,CASNSGVMTETQYF
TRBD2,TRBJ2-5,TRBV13,TGTGCCAGCAGCTCCGCTAGCGGCCAAGAGACCCAGTACTTC,CASSSASGQETQYF
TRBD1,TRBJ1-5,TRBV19,TGTGCCAGTAGACGCGGACAGGGGGGAGTCTATCGCAATCAGCCCCAGCATTTT,CASRRGQGGVYRNQPQHF
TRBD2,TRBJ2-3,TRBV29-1,TGCAGCGTTCGCGGGAGAATCTCAGATACGCAGTATTTT,CSVRGRISDTQYF
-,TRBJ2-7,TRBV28,TGTGCCAGCACCCGGGGTGGCGGAAACTCCTACGAGCAGTACTTC,CASTRGGGNSYEQYF
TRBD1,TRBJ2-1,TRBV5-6,TGTGCCAGCAGCTTGGACGGGACAGGCCACAATGAGCAGTTCTTC,CASSLDGTGHNEQFF
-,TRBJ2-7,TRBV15,TGTGCCACCAGCAGAGTAGGAGACTCCTACGAGCAGTACTTC,CATSRVGDSYEQYF
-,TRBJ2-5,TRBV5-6,TGTGCCAGCAGCTTGGGCGCCAGCCCGGGAATCGAGTACTTC,CASSLGASPGIEYF
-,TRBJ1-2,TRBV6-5,TGTGCCAGCGGTTGGACAGTAGCTAACTATGGCTACACCTTC,CASGWTVANYGYTF
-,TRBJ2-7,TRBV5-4,TGTGCCAGCAGCTTGCCTAACTACGAGCAGTACTTC,CASSLPNYEQYF
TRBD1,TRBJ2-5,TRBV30,TGTGCCTGGGCCGGGACAGGGAGGTTCAAAGGGACCCAGTACTTC,CAWAGTGRFKGTQYF
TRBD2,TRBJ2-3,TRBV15,TGTGCCACCAGCAGAGATAGCGGGGTTGGTCCAGATACGCAGTATTTT,CATSRDSGVGPDTQYF
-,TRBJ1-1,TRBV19,TGTGCCAGTACCAACGGACATTTGAACACTGAAGCTTTCTTT,CASTNGHLNTEAFF
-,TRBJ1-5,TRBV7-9,TGTGCCAGCAGCTTAGGGTCAGGGGTGGGCTATGGTCAGCCCCAGCATTTT,CASSLGSGVGYGQPQHF
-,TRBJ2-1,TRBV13,TGTGCCAGCAGCCCCCCCTTGAATGAGCAGTTCTTC,CASSPPLNEQFF
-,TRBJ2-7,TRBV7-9,TGTGCCAGCAGCTCCCTTCGTGGGGCGGGACTCTACGAGCAGTACTTC,CASSSLRGAGLYEQYF
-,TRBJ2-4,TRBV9,TGTGCCAGCAGCAAAACAGGGACCAAAAACATTCAGTACTTC,CASSKTGTKNIQYF
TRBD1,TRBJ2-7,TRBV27,TGTGCCAGCAGTTTGAGGGGACAGACCTACGAGCAGTACTTC,CASSLRGQTYEQYF
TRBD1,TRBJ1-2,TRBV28,TGTGCCAGCAGCCCCCCGGGACAGGCGATCTATGGCTACACCTTC,CASSPPGQAIYGYTF
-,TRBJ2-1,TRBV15,TGTGCCACCAGCAGAGGTACCCCCGGCGGTAGCTCCTACAATGAGCAGTTCTTC,CATSRGTPGGSSYNEQFF
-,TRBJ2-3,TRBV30,TGTGCCTGGAGTGTAATGTCAGGAGATACGCAGTATTTT,CAWSVMSGDTQYF
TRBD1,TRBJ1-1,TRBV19,TGTGCCAGTATCCTTAGACAGGGGCCGGGCACTGAAGCTTTCTTT,CASILRQGPGTEAFF
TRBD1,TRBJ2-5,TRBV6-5,TGTGCCAGCAGTTCGACAGGGGGCGCGGGTCAAGAGACCCAGTACTTC,CASSSTGGAGQETQYF
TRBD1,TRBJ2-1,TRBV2,TGTGCCAGCAGGGGACAGGGGTACAATGAGCAGTTCTTC,CASRGQGYNEQFF
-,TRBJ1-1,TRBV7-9,TGTGCCAGCAGCGTAGACAGTGGGACTGAAGCTTTCTTT,CASSVDSGTEAFF
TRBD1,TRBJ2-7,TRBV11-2,TGTGCCAGCAGCTACTACGGGACAGGGACGTACGAGCAGTACTTC,CASSYYGTGTYEQYF
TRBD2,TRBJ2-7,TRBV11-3,TGTGCCAGCAGCTTAAGCGGGGATTCCTACGAGCAGTACTTC,CASSLSGDSYEQYF
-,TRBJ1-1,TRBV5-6,TGTGCCAGCAGCTTCGGCGGGTGGACTGAAGCTTTCTTT,CASSFGGWTEAFF
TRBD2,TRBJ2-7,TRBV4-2,TGTGCCAGCAGCCAAGATTCCAGTACTAGCGGAGGCTTCTACGAGCAGTACTTC,CASSQDSSTSGGFYEQYF
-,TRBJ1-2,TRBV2,TGTGCCAGCAGTGAAAGAGGCTATGGCTACACCTTC,CASSERGYGYTF
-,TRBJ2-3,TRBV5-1,TGCGCCAGCAGCTTGGGTCAAGATACGCAGTATTTT,CASSLGQDTQYF
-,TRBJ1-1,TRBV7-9,TGTGCCAGCAGCTTCAGGGGTCCGCAGCGGGGCACTGAAGCTTTCTTT,CASSFRGPQRGTEAFF
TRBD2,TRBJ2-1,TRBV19,TGTGCCAGTAGTATAGAACTAGCGGGTGAGGAGTTCTTC,CASSIELAGEEFF
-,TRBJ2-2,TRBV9,TGTGCCAGCAGCGCCGAGAACAGGCCGCGGAGTGGGGAGCTGTTTTTT,CASSAENRPRSGELFF
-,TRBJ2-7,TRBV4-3,TGCGCCAGCAGCCAAGCCTCGGGGGGCGGGGAGTACTTC,CASSQASGGGEYF
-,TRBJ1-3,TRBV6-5,TGTGCCAGCAGTTACTCGCAGGGTGGCGGAAACACCATATATTTT,CASSYSQGGGNTIYF
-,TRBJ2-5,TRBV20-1,TGCAGTGCCCCCGAAGAGACCCAGTACTTC,CSAPEETQYF
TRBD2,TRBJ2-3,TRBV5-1,TGCGCCAGCAGCTTTGACCGGCTAGCGGGCACAGATACGCAGTATTTT,CASSFDRLAGTDTQYF
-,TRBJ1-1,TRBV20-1,TGCAGTGCCAATAGGGGGACTGAAGCTTTCTTT,CSANRGTEAFF
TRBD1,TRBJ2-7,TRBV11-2,TGTGCCAGCAGCTTAGATGGGAGGACAGGGGGGACCTCCTACGAGCAGTACTTC,CASSLDGRTGGTSYEQYF
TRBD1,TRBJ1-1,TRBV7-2,TGTGCCAGCAGCCTCTTCAGGGGGATGAACACTGAAGCTTTCTTT,CASSLFRGMNTEAFF
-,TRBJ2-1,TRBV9,TGTGCCAGCAGCGTCCTCGCCGGGATTTACAATGAGCAGTTCTTC,CASSVLAGIYNEQFF
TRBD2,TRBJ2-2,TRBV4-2,TGTGCCAGCAGCCAATACTATGGACTAGCGGGAGAGGTCGGGGAGCTGTTTTTT,CASSQYYGLAGEVGELFF
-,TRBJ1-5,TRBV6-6,TGTGCCAGCAGCCCGGACAGTCTAACCTTTGGGCCCCAGCATTTT,CASSPDSLTFGPQHF
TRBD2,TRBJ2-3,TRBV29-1,TGCAGCGCGCGGGGGGCGGTGGATACGCAGTATTTT,CSARGAVDTQYF
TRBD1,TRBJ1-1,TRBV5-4,TGTGCCAGCAGCTTGGGTGGACAGGTGAACACTGAAGCTTTCTTT,CASSLGGQVNTEAFF